This TCR beta chain was captured in a study of blood T cell repertoires in COVID-19. Profiled with immunoSEQ multiplex PCR; TCRdb holds only in-frame clones, not every one. The table records over 110,000 clones, 70% to 80% of them present only once. Sequenced input: peripheral blood. The clonotype was recovered from a man aged 55-75 years with acute or convalescent COVID-19.

DNA of the CDR3: TGTGCCAGCAGCTTCGCACAGGGGGCGCAAAGCTACACCTTC. Its protein product is CASSFAQGAQSYTF. The chain employs TRBV7-9 and TRBJ1-2, with 9 bases identical to TRBD1. V was clipped by 3 bases and J by 9 bases; unmatched bases: 8. CDR3 length equals 14 residues. Germline V gives CDR1 SEHNR, CDR2 FQNEAQ (reference sequence).